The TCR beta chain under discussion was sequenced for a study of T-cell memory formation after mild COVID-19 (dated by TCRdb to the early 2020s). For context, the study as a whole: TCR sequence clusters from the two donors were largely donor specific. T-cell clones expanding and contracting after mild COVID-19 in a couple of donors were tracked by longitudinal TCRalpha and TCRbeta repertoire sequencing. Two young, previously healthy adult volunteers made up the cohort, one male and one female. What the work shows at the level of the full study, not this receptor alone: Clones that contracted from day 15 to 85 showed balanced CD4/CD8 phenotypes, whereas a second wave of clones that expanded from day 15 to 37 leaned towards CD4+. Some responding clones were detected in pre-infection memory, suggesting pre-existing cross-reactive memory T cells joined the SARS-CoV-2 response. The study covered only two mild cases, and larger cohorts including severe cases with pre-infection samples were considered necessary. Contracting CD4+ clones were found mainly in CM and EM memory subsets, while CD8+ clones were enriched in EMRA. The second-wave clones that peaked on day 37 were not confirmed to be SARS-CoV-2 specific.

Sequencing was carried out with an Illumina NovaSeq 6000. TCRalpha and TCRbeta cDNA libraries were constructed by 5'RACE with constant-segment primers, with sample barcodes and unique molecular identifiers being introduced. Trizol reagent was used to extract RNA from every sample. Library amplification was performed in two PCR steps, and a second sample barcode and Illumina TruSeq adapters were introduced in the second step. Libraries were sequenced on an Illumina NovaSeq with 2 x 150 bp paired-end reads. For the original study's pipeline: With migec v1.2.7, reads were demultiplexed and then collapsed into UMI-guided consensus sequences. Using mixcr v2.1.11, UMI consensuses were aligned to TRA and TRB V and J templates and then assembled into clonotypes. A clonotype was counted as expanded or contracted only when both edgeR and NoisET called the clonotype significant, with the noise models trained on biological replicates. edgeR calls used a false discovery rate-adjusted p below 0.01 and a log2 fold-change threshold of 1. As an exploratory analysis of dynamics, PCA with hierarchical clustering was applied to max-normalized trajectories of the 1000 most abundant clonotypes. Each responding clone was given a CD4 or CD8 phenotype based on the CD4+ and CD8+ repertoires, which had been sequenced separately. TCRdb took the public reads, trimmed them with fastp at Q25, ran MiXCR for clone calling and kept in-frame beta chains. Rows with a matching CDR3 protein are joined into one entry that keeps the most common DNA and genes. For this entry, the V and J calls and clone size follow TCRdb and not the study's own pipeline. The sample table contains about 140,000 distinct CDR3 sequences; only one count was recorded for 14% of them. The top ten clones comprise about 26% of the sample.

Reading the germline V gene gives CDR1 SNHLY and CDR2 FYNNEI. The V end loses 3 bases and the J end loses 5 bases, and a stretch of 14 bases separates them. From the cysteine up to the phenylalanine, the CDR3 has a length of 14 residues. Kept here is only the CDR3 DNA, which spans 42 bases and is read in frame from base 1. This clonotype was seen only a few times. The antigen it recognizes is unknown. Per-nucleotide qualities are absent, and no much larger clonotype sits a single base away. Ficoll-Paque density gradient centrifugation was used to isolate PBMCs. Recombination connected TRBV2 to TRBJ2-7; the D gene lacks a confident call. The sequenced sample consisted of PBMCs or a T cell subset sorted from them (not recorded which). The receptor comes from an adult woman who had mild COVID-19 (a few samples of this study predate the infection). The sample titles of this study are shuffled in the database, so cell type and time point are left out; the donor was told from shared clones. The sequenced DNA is TGTGCCAGCAGTGAGGTGGTCTCTCCAGACGAGCAGTACTTC. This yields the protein CASSEVVSPDEQYF.